This T cell receptor beta chain was profiled in a study of T cell responses to AZD1222 COVID-19 vaccine. The study, taken as a whole, reports: Reportedly, nearly half of unique spike TCRs recognized epitopes outside B.1.351/B.1.1.7 mutations. Increases in Spike-specific TCR breadth and depth were seen after two AZD1222 doses. Spike-spanning, vaccine-associated CD4 TCRs were dominant at 160-218 and 743-854.

A note on this clone: Its antigen is currently unknown.

The table came from immunoSEQ multiplex PCR; TCRdb's copy has only in-frame clones and leaves some out. Among fewer than 120,000 clones listed, about 95% were seen once. CDR1 is MNHEY and CDR2 is SMNVEV in the germline V gene (reference sequence). This CDR3 spans 14 amino acids. Germline trimming cut 7 bases from V and 2 bases from J; bases unmatched to any gene: 6. Sequencing used peripheral blood, obtained 28 days after the second AZD1222 dose. The receptor comes from an adult who received the AZD1222 COVID-19 vaccine. This sequence joins TRBV27 and TRBJ2-3; 7 positions agree with TRBD2. Here the CDR3 DNA reads TGTGCCAGCACAGCCGGGGACTACACAGATACGCAGTATTTT. It is translated as CASTAGDYTDTQYF.